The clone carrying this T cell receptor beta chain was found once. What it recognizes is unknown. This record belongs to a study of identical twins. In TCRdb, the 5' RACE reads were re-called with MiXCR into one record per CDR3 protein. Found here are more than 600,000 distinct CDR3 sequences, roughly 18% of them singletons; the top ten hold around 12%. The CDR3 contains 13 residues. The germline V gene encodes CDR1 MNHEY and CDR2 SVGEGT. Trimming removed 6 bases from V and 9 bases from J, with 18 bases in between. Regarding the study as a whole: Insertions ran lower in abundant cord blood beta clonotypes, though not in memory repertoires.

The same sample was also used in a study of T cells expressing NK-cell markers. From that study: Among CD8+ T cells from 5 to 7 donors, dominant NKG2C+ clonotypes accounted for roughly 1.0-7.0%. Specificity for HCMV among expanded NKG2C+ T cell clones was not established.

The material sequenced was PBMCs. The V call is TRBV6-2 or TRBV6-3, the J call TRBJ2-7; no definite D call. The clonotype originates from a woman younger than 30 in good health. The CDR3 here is CASSYPGRLAQYF. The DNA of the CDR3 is TGTGCCAGCAGCTACCCCGGAAGGCTCGCGCAGTACTTC.